This T cell receptor beta chain appears in the sequencing data of a study of identical twins. Overall study findings and caveats: Where beta out-of-frame sequences were concerned, excess twin sharing was weaker. Cord blood's abundant beta clonotypes had fewer insertions, unlike memory repertoires.

CDR3 length equals 13 residues. The V and J ends lost 5 bases and 0 bases respectively, with 11 bases between them. Per the germline V gene, CDR1 is DFQATT and CDR2 is SNEGSKA (reference sequence). Worth noting for this clonotype: Its antigen is not known.

TCRdb processed the 5' RACE reads anew with MiXCR; each CDR3 protein has one entry. This sample has 1.5 million to 2 million distinct CDR3 sequences; 25% to 35% occur once, and the top ten carry around 0.25%. This rearrangement joins TRBV20-1 to TRBJ2-7; D is possibly TRBD2 (6 bases). Material: cord blood. This clonotype was sampled from a newborn girl in good health. The CDR3 DNA reads as TGCAGTGCTGAGGAGGGTAGCTCCTACGAGCAGTACTTC. It specifies CSAEEGSSYEQYF.